These T cell receptor beta chains were read from a single sample in a study of shared clonotypes between healthy human individuals. Sequenced by immunoSEQ multiplex PCR; TCRdb stores in-frame clones only, minus some. The sample yields some 1,900,000 clones, about 95% seen once. The sequenced sample was naive CD8+ T cells sorted from blood. These receptors all stem from a man aged 18-30 years in good health. Each CDR3 is given with its conserved first and last residue. A D gene is named only where the DNA matches it firmly. Clone size is stated in some rows and not others, as once, few, many or a class when expanded.

V gene	J gene	D gene	clone size	CDR3 DNA	CDR3 protein
TRBV7-8	TRBJ2-1	.	once	TGTGCCAGCAGCTTAGGACGAGGCGATGAGCAGTTCTTC	CASSLGRGDEQFF
TRBV10-2	TRBJ1-2	.	.	TGCGCCAGCAGCGCCGTGAAGGCCCCCCCCTATGGCTACACCTTC	CASSAVKAPPYGYTF
TRBV5-6	TRBJ2-7	.	.	TGTGCCAGCAGCGCGTCCGGGAGGGGGCGACTCTCCTACGAGCAGTACTTC	CASSASGRGRLSYEQYF
TRBV27	TRBJ2-5	.	.	TGTGCCAGCAGTTTAGTCCAGGGCCAAGAGACCCAGTACTTC	CASSLVQGQETQYF
TRBV25-1	TRBJ2-7	TRBD1	.	TGTGCCAGCAGTGAAGGGGACAGCACCTCCTACGAGCAGTACTTC	CASSEGDSTSYEQYF
TRBV6-5	TRBJ2-7	.	.	TGTGCCAGCAGTTACAGGGGAAGCTCCTACGAGCAGTACTTC	CASSYRGSSYEQYF
TRBV13	TRBJ2-5	.	.	TGTGCCAGCAGCTCCTTAGCCCTCTCTGATAAGTACCAAGAGACCCAGTACTTC	CASSSLALSDKYQETQYF
TRBV11-2	TRBJ2-3	.	.	TGTGCCAGCAGCTTAGTAGGGGGAGGGCCCGCAGATACGCAGTATTTT	CASSLVGGGPADTQYF
TRBV27	TRBJ1-2	TRBD1	.	TGTGCCAGCAGTTTCGGGACAGGAAATGGCTACACCTTC	CASSFGTGNGYTF
TRBV4-1	TRBJ2-1	.	.	TGCGCCAGCAGCCAGGACCGGGGGTCCTACAATGAGCAGTTCTTC	CASSQDRGSYNEQFF
TRBV4-1	TRBJ2-1	.	.	TGCGCCAGCAGCCAAGCGGTAAACGACAAGGATGAGCAGTTCTTC	CASSQAVNDKDEQFF
TRBV7-6	TRBJ2-3	TRBD2	.	TGTGCCAGCAGCTTAGCGGCTAGCGGGGGCACAGATACGCAGTATTTT	CASSLAASGGTDTQYF
TRBV5-1	TRBJ1-1	.	.	TGCGCCAGCGCTGGAGATCGGGGGGGCACTGAAGCTTTCTTT	CASAGDRGGTEAFF
TRBV19	TRBJ1-4	.	.	TGTGCCAGTAGTACCGTCTTTGGGAGTGAAAAACTGTTTTTT	CASSTVFGSEKLFF
TRBV4-1	TRBJ2-1	TRBD2	.	TGCGCCAGCAGCCAAGATTTTGGACTAGCGGGAGTTGAGCAGTTCTTC	CASSQDFGLAGVEQFF
TRBV6-5	TRBJ2-1	TRBD2	.	TGTGCCAGCAGTCCCGGGACTATGGGCAATGAGCAGTTCTTC	CASSPGTMGNEQFF
TRBV5-5	TRBJ1-2	.	.	TGTGCCAGCAGCTTCGACAGCGCTAACTATGGCTACACCTTC	CASSFDSANYGYTF
TRBV19	TRBJ2-7	.	.	TGTGCCAGTAGTATAGGGGGGTCACCTGGATCCTACGAGCAGTACTTC	CASSIGGSPGSYEQYF
TRBV7-6	TRBJ2-1	.	once	TGTGCCAGCAGCTTAGACAGAGTAAGAGCGGAGCAGTTCTTC	CASSLDRVRAEQFF
TRBV4-3	TRBJ2-7	.	.	TGCGCCAGCAGCCAAGGTGGGTTGGCCGAGCAGTACTTC	CASSQGGLAEQYF
TRBV19	TRBJ2-2	.	once	TGTGCCAGTAGTTCCCGGACAGTTAACACCGGGGAGCTGTTTTTT	CASSSRTVNTGELFF
TRBV28	TRBJ1-6	.	.	TGTGCCAGCAGTCCACATAATTCACCCCTCCACTTT	CASSPHNSPLHF
TRBV7-9	TRBJ2-7	TRBD2	once	TGTGCCAGCAACCCACTAGCGCCATACGAGCAGTACTTC	CASNPLAPYEQYF
TRBV4-1	TRBJ1-1	.	.	TGCGCCAGCAGCCAAGAGCTCTACAGAGGGACTGAAGCTTTCTTT	CASSQELYRGTEAFF
TRBV7-8	TRBJ2-2	.	.	TGTGCCAGCAGCTTAGCGCCAGGGAGCACCGGGGAGCTGTTTTTT	CASSLAPGSTGELFF
TRBV15	TRBJ1-6	.	.	TGTGCCACCAGCAGAGTTCCTCGCGGGATTGATAATTCACCCCTCCACTTT	CATSRVPRGIDNSPLHF
TRBV13	TRBJ2-7	TRBD1	.	TGTGCCAGCAGCTTTTCCGGGACAGGGAACGAGCAGTACTTC	CASSFSGTGNEQYF
TRBV11-3	TRBJ2-5	.	.	TGTGCCAGCAGCTCCGAGGACCGGGAATCAGACCAAGAGACCCAGTACTTC	CASSSEDRESDQETQYF
TRBV5-6	TRBJ2-1	TRBD2	.	TGTGCCAGCAGCTGGGGCACTAGCGGCTTTTTAAATGAGCAGTTCTTC	CASSWGTSGFLNEQFF
TRBV7-9	TRBJ2-1	.	.	TGTGCCAGCAGCTTAGTCACGGGAGTCTACAATGAGCAGTTCTTC	CASSLVTGVYNEQFF
TRBV5-1	TRBJ2-1	.	.	TGCGCCAGCAGCTTGGACGTCAGGGTGGATGAGCAGTTCTTC	CASSLDVRVDEQFF
TRBV29-1	TRBJ1-2	TRBD1	.	TGCAGCGTTGAAAGACAGGGGGAGGACTATGGCTACACCTTC	CSVERQGEDYGYTF
TRBV4-1	TRBJ2-1	.	.	TGCGCCAGCAGCCCCAGCCTGAACTACAATGAGCAGTTCTTC	CASSPSLNYNEQFF
TRBV27	TRBJ2-7	.	.	TGTGCCAGCAGTTTAGGTTCAGCTTTTGAGCAGTACTTC	CASSLGSAFEQYF
TRBV7-9	TRBJ2-5	TRBD1	.	TGTGCCAGCAGCTTAACAGGGGCCACCTCAGAGACCCAGTACTTC	CASSLTGATSETQYF
TRBV6-6	TRBJ2-1	TRBD1	.	TGTGCCAGCAGTTACCTTACGGGACAGGGGGTCAATGAGCAGTTCTTC	CASSYLTGQGVNEQFF
TRBV13	TRBJ2-1	TRBD1	once	TGTGCCAGCAGTCCTGGACAGGGGAGGGTCTTC	CASSPGQGRVF